This T cell receptor (beta chain) originates from a study of CD4+ T cells in melanoma. Repertoires were generated with immunoSEQ multiplex PCR, while TCRdb's copy carries only in-frame clones and drops some. The data show about 20,000 clones, 83% seen once. In this sample, this clone turned up a few times. Germline CDR1 SEHNR, CDR2 FQNEAQ (reference sequence). The CDR3 has 15 residues. V was cut by 4 bases and J by 2 bases, with 14 bases left in between. The gene calls are TRBV7-9 and TRBJ1-1; D not certain. This clonotype was sampled from a human donor with melanoma. The sequenced sample was cells from a culture (not recorded whether cultured in vitro). The CDR3 loop reads CASSSRTEGNTEAFF. DNA for the CDR3: TGTGCCAGCAGCTCGAGGACGGAGGGAAACACTGAAGCTTTCTTT.